This T cell receptor beta chain was sequenced for a study of blood T cell repertoires in COVID-19. Here immunoSEQ multiplex PCR was the method, and the copy in TCRdb shows in-frame clones only, minus some. The sample lists some 16,000 clones, approximately 85% seen once, with approximately 22% in the top ten. The J segment lost 6 bases and the V segment lost 6 bases, leaving 12 bases of the junction unmatched. CDR1 and CDR2 (germline): MNHNY, SVGAGI (reference sequence). CDR3 length equals 16 residues. The receptor was derived from a man at least 80 years old with active or convalescent COVID-19. V is TRBV6-6 and J is TRBJ1-5, with 9 positions matching TRBD1. The sample consisted of peripheral blood. The CDR3 nucleotides read TGTGCCAGCAGCAACCCGACAGGGGGGTATGGTCAGCCCCAGCATTTT. Protein product: CASSNPTGGYGQPQHF.